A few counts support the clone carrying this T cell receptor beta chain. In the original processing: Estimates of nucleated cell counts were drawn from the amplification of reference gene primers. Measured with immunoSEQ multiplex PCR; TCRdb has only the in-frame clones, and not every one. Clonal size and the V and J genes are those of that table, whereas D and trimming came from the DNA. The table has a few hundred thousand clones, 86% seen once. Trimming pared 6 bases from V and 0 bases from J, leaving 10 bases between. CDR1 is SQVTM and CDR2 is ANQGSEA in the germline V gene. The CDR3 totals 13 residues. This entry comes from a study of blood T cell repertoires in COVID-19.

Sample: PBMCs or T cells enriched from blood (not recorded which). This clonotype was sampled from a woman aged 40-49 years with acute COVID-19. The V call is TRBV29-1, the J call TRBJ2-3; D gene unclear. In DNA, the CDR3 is TGCAGCGTCCCCTACCCTAGCACAGATACGCAGTATTTT. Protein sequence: CSVPYPSTDTQYF.